This T cell receptor (beta chain) was retrieved from a study of PD-L1 blockade in urothelial cancer. About the research overall: At some point between 2012 and 2014 therapy began: atezolizumab 1,200 mg intravenously every 3 weeks. About 90% of the roughly 30 patients were men who had bladder-origin urothelial cancer. Blood underwent analysis 3 weeks (second dose) and 6 weeks after treatment began. Peripheral blood specimens exhibited a median yield of roughly 140,000 T cells.

V shed 4 bases and J 5 bases; nucleotides not matched to a gene: 5. This CDR3 is 15 amino acids long. Germline CDR1 and CDR2: SNHLY and FYNNEI. Some clones are missing from TCRdb's copy, which holds only in-frame ones; the method was immunoSEQ multiplex PCR. Counted here are about 43,000 clones, 70% to 90% occurring once; the ten biggest clones make up roughly an eighth. The chain carries TRBV2 and TRBJ1-6, with 7 bases aligning to TRBD1. The source was PBMCs, collected around atezolizumab (anti-PD-L1) treatment. This TCR was sampled from an older woman with urothelial cancer. The CDR3 is CASSASGTDNSPLHF. CDR3 bases: TGTGCCAGCAGTGCCTCCGGGACAGATAATTCACCCCTCCACTTT.